A single sample is the source of the 9 T cell receptor beta chains below, sequenced in a study of OX40 agonist ivuxolimab in advanced cancers. Profiling relied on immunoSEQ multiplex PCR, and the TCRdb table lists in-frame clones only, not all of them. The sample includes around 40,000 clones, 65% to 90% of them seen just once. Sequences were derived from CD4+ or CD8+ T cells sorted from blood, sampled in a trial of the OX40 agonist ivuxolimab. Receptors originate from an adult with an advanced solid tumor such as melanoma, head and neck, liver or kidney cancer.

The rearrangement joins TRBV28 to TRBJ2-1; tentatively, D is TRBD2 (5 bases). Trimming left V 2 bases short and J 4 bases short, with 9 bases between. Per germline, CDR1 MDHEN and CDR2 SYDVKM. CDR3 size: 14 residues. This CDR3 is CASSLGSGYNEQFF. CDR3 sequence (DNA): TGTGCCAGCAGTTTAGGGAGCGGATACAATGAGCAGTTCTTC.

The rearrangement joins TRBV11-3 to TRBJ2-3; D assignment may be TRBD1 or TRBD2 (5 bases each). Trimming left V 2 bases short and J 0 bases short, with 21 bases between. The CDR3 extends over 19 amino acids. From germline, CDR1 is SGHNT and CDR2 YENEEA. The DNA for the CDR3 is TGTGCCAGCAGCTTACGAGGGGCCGGATCGCCAATTAGCACAGATACGCAGTATTTT. Its protein is CASSLRGAGSPISTDTQYF.

The J gene is TRBJ2-1, the V gene TRBV9; tentatively, D is TRBD2 (6 bases). This CDR3 is built from 15 residues. V lost 4 bases, J lost 3 bases, and 14 bases lay in between. The V gene's germline CDR1 is SGDLS and CDR2 YYNGEE. The CDR3 sequence: CASSSGRGDYNEQFF. The CDR3 DNA sequence: TGTGCCAGCAGCTCCGGGAGAGGGGACTACAATGAGCAGTTCTTC.

This chain links TRBV13 with TRBJ2-1, with D possibly being TRBD1 or TRBD2 (6 bases each). This CDR3 is 14 amino acids long. The ends were cut back, 4 bases at V and 9 bases at J, with 16 bases in the middle. Germline lookup yields CDR1 PRHDT and CDR2 FYEKMQ (reference sequence). The CDR3 is CASSSETGAGEQFF. CDR3 nucleotides: TGTGCCAGCAGCTCAGAGACGGGGGCGGGTGAGCAGTTCTTC. The full variable domain, its missing parts supplied by reference TRBV13 and TRBJ2-1, is AAGVIQSPRHLIKEKRETATLKCYPIPRHDTVYWYQQGPGQDPQFLISFYEKMQSDKGSIPDRFSAQQFSDYHSELNMSSLELGDSALYFCASSSETGAGEQFFGPGTRLTVL.

This clone was observed once. V gene TRBV6-5 combines with J gene TRBJ2-1; TRBD2 matches 7 bases. Trimming cost V 5 bases and J 4 bases; bases outside gene matches: 8. The CDR3 runs to 15 residues. Germline V lookup: CDR1 MNHEY, CDR2 SVGAGI. CDR3 protein: CASSVGGEAYNEQFF. The DNA of the CDR3 is TGTGCCAGCAGTGTGGGGGGGGAGGCTTACAATGAGCAGTTCTTC.

This clone was seen only a few times. The chain uses TRBV6-1 and TRBJ1-2; 9 bases agree with TRBD1. Germline V lookup: CDR1 MNHNS, CDR2 SASEGT. Trimming took 1 base from V and 4 from J; bases not matched to a gene: 4. This CDR3 has 15 residues. The CDR3 reads CASSEDGTGSYGYTF. CDR3 in DNA: TGTGCCAGCAGTGAAGACGGGACAGGGAGCTATGGCTACACCTTC.

This chain connects TRBV4-1 to TRBJ2-3, with D perhaps assigned TRBD1 or TRBD2 (6 bases each). This CDR3 has 13 amino acids. V shed 4 bases and J shed 4 bases, with 9 bases lying between them. Germline CDR1 is MGHRA and CDR2 is YSYEKL. Written as DNA, the CDR3 is TGCGCCAGCAGCCCCCGGGGGCCAGATACGCAGTATTTT. Its translation is CASSPRGPDTQYF.

The chain is built from TRBV7-8 and TRBJ2-1; 8 nucleotides align to TRBD1. Germline trimming cut 2 bases from V and 8 bases from J; bases unmatched to any gene: 5. This CDR3 is built from 14 residues. CDR1 SGHVS and CDR2 FQNEAQ come from the germline V gene. CDR3 loop: CASSLWQGAHEQFF. The CDR3 nucleotides read TGTGCCAGCAGCTTATGGCAGGGGGCCCATGAGCAGTTCTTC. Full variable domain (rest looked up from reference TRBV7-8 and TRBJ2-1): GAGVSQSPRYKVAKRGQDVALRCDPISGHVSLFWYQQALGQGPEFLTYFQNEAQLDKSGLPSDRFFAERPEGSVSTLKIQRTQQEDSAVYLCASSLWQGAHEQFFGPGTRLTVL.

The V and J genes are TRBV25-1 and TRBJ2-7, with D uncertain. The germline gives CDR1 MGHDK, CDR2 SYGVNS. The V and J ends lost 3 bases and 4 bases respectively, with 4 bases between them. There are 11 residues in the CDR3. The CDR3, as DNA: TGTGCCAGCAGTGAGAGTTACGAGCAGTACTTC. Its translation: CASSESYEQYF.